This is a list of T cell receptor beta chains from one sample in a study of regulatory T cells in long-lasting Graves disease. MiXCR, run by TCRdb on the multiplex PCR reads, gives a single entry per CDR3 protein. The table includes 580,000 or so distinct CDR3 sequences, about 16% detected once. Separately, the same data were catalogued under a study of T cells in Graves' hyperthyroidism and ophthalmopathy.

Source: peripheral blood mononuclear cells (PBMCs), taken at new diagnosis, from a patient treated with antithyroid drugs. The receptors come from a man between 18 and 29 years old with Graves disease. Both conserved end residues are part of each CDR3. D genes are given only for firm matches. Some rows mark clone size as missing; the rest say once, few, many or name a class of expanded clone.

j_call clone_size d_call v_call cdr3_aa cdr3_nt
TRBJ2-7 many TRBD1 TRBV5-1 CASSFDRAYHEQYF TGCGCCAGCAGCTTTGACAGGGCCTACCACGAGCAGTACTTC
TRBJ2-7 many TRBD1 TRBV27 CASPPRDSEYEQYF TGTGCCAGCCCCCCTCGGGACAGCGAATACGAGCAGTACTTC
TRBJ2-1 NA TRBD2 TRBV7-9 CASSSLEAWEGTNVYEQFF TGTGCCAGCAGCTCCCTAGAGGCTTGGGAGGGGACCAACGTCTATGAGCAGTTCTTC
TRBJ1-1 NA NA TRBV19 CASSPRQILMNTEAFF TGTGCCAGTAGTCCGAGACAGATACTTATGAACACTGAAGCTTTCTTT
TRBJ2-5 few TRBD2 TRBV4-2 CASSQDGGRGVETQYF TGTGCCAGCAGCCAAGATGGCGGGAGGGGAGTAGAGACCCAGTACTTC
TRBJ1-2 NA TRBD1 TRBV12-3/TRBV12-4 CASSRGGIYGYTF TGTGCCAGCTCCAGGGGGGGTATCTATGGCTACACCTTC
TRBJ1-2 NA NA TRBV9 CASTSTGGGGGGYTF TGTGCCAGCACCTCCACTGGGGGGGGTGGAGGTGGCTACACCTTC
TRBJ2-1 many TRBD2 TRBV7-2 CASSRRLAASYNEQFF TGTGCCAGCAGCCGCAGACTAGCGGCCTCCTACAATGAGCAGTTCTTC
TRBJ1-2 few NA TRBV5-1 CASSLEGQTRYGYTF TGCGCCAGCAGCTTGGAGGGGCAGACCCGCTATGGCTACACCTTC
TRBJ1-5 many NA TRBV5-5 CASSLWQNNQPQHF TGTGCCAGCAGCTTGTGGCAGAATAATCAGCCCCAGCATTTT
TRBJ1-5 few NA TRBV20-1 CSAKVGGAVNQPQHF TGCAGTGCTAAAGTTGGGGGCGCGGTCAATCAGCCCCAGCATTTT
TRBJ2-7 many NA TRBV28 CASTPPARRAGSEQYF TGTGCCAGCACCCCTCCCGCGCGTAGGGCAGGGTCCGAGCAGTACTTC
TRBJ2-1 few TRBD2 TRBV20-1 CSARGGGGQFF TGCAGTGCTAGGGGTGGGGGGGGGCAGTTCTTC
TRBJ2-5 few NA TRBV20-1 CSASSYRDSGKETQYF TGCAGTGCTAGTAGTTACCGGGACTCCGGAAAAGAGACCCAGTACTTC
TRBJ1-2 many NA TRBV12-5 CASGSRTYEGYTF TGTGCTAGTGGTTCGCGGACGTATGAAGGCTACACCTTC
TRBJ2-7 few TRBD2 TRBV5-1 CASSLESGGLAGYEQYF TGCGCCAGCAGCTTGGAGTCAGGAGGACTAGCGGGTTACGAGCAGTACTTC
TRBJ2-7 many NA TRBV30 CAWRGQSTYEQYF TGTGCCTGGAGAGGACAGAGTACCTACGAGCAGTACTTC
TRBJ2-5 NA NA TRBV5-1 CASYGQTYQETQYF TGCGCCAGCTACGGACAGACGTACCAAGAGACCCAGTACTTC
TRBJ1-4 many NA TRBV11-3 CASRGGEKLFF TGTGCCAGCCGAGGAGGCGAAAAACTGTTTTTT
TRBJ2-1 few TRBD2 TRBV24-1 CATSDYPGLARGNEQFF TGTGCCACCAGTGACTATCCGGGACTAGCAAGAGGGAATGAGCAGTTCTTC
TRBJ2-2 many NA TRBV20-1 CSGLVASTGELFF TGCAGTGGTCTGGTGGCCTCCACCGGGGAGCTGTTTTTT
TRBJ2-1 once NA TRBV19 CASSIGGSEQFF TGTGCCAGTAGTATCGGAGGGAGTGAGCAGTTCTTC
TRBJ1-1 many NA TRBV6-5 CASSYSTPAASLGTEAFF TGTGCCAGCAGTTACTCAACTCCGGCCGCAAGCCTGGGCACTGAAGCTTTCTTT
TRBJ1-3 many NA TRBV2 CASTYGAGPKNTIYF TGTGCCAGCACTTACGGAGCAGGCCCAAAAAACACCATATATTTT
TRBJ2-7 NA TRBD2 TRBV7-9 CASSLGGSVGYF TGTGCCAGCAGCTTAGGCGGGAGCGTCGGTTACTTC
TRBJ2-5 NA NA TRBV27 CASSRAADSGVQETQYF TGTGCCAGCAGCCGCGCGGCCGACAGTGGAGTACAAGAGACCCAGTACTTC
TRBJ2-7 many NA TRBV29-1 CSVRSGTEYEQYF TGCAGCGTTCGGTCCGGGACGGAATACGAGCAGTACTTC